One and the same sample provided the 32 T cell receptor beta chains below, sequenced in a study of T cell changes during pregnancy in multiple sclerosis. Profiled with immunoSEQ multiplex PCR; TCRdb holds only in-frame clones, not every one. The data hold some 52,000 clones, with approximately 92% observed a single time. The starting material was CD4+ T cells from peripheral blood mononuclear cells, obtained in the third trimester of pregnancy. These receptors all stem from a female donor with multiple sclerosis, enrolled in a pregnancy study.

V and J are TRBV5-1 and TRBJ1-1; D possibly corresponds to TRBD1 (6 bases). Per the germline V gene, CDR1 is SGHRS and CDR2 is YFSETQ. There are 15 residues in the CDR3. The germline V and J ends were trimmed by 4 bases and 1 base, with 14 bases remaining between them. The CDR3 DNA reads as TGCGCCAGCAGCAGACAGGTGGGAACGAACACTGAAGCTTTCTTT. It codes for CASSRQVGTNTEAFF.

The chain couples TRBV2 to TRBJ1-6; TRBD1 matches at 10 bases. The V gene's germline CDR1 is SNHLY and CDR2 FYNNEI. This CDR3 has 17 residues. The J segment lost 10 bases and the V segment lost 5 bases, leaving 14 bases of the junction unmatched. CDR3 loop: CASSNQDTGTGASPLHF. CDR3 DNA: TGTGCCAGCAGTAATCAAGACACCGGGACAGGGGCGTCACCCCTCCACTTT.

The chain couples TRBV7-6 to TRBJ1-2; 8 positions match TRBD1. Germline CDR1 is SGHVS and CDR2 is FNYEAQ. The junction had 7 bases not matched to a gene; V was cut back by 5 bases and J by 2 bases. CDR3 length: 15 amino acids. Here the CDR3 DNA reads TGTGCCAGCAGCCGCCGGACAGGGCCGAACTATGGCTACACCTTC. Residues: CASSRRTGPNYGYTF.

This rearrangement joins TRBV19 to TRBJ2-2; the D gene is possibly TRBD1 (7 bases). CDR1 LNHDA and CDR2 SQIVND come from the germline V gene (reference sequence). Trimming took 5 bases from V and 4 from J, leaving 17 bases between them. The CDR3 loop spans 16 amino acids. The CDR3 spells CASSPRSGGFTGELFF. CDR3 DNA sequence: TGTGCCAGTAGTCCTCGGTCAGGGGGGTTCACCGGGGAGCTGTTTTTT.

The chain links TRBV6-1 to TRBJ1-3, with D maybe TRBD1 (5 bases). V lost 7 bases, J lost 3 bases, and 16 bases lay in between. Germline V gene sequence: CDR1 MNHNS, CDR2 SASEGT. This CDR3 contains 15 residues. The CDR3 is CASTAGGIFGNTIYF. CDR3 sequence (DNA): TGTGCCAGCACGGCTGGGGGGATCTTTGGAAACACCATATATTTT.

J is TRBJ1-4 and V is TRBV5-4; the D gene is possibly TRBD1 (5 bases). V dropped 10 bases and J dropped 0 bases, with 13 bases sitting between them. Germline values: CDR1 SGHNT, CDR2 YYREEE (reference sequence). This CDR3 has 14 residues. The CDR3, as DNA: TGTGCCGTCAATCGGGGGACAACTAATGAAAAACTGTTTTTT. The encoded protein is CAVNRGTTNEKLFF. The complete variable domain, with remaining parts taken from reference TRBV5-4 and TRBJ1-4, reads ETGVTQSPTHLIKTRGQQVTLRCSSQSGHNTVSWYQQALGQGPQFIFQYYREEENGRGNFPPRFSGLQFPNYSSELNVNALELDDSALYLCAVNRGTTNEKLFFGSGTQLSVL.

The genes are TRBV25-1 and TRBJ1-1; D is uncertain. The CDR3 length is 10 residues. Trimming shortened V by 3 bases and J by 14 bases, and 10 bases separated the two germline ends. The germline CDR1 and CDR2 sequences are MGHDK and SYGVNS. The CDR3 nucleotides are TGTGCCAGCAGTGAGGGAGGGTTCTTCTTT. Protein product: CASSEGGFFF.

This clone was observed once. The chain is built from TRBV10-3 and TRBJ1-1; a possible D gene is TRBD1 (5 bases). V was shortened by 6 bases and J by 7 bases, with 15 bases between the two germline ends. The CDR3 has 13 amino acids. Germline V lookup: CDR1 ENHRY, CDR2 SYGVKD. In DNA, the CDR3 is TGTGCCATCAGGGGTGAAGGGGAGGGTGAAGCTTTCTTT. Protein sequence: CAIRGEGEGEAFF.

The CDR3 region is CASSRGTARGNTEAFF. DNA for the CDR3: TGTGCCAGCAGCCGAGGAACAGCCCGGGGAAACACTGAAGCTTTCTTT. The V call is TRBV2, the J call TRBJ1-1; D gene unclear. This CDR3 contains 16 residues. V was cut by 6 bases and J by 2 bases, with 19 bases left in between. Germline CDR1 and CDR2: SNHLY and FYNNEI. Complete variable domain (other parts from reference TRBV2 and TRBJ1-1): EPEVTQTPSHQVTQMGQEVILRCVPISNHLYFYWYRQILGQKVEFLVSFYNNEISEKSEIFDDQFSVERPDGSNFTLKIRSTKLEDSAMYFCASSRGTARGNTEAFFGQGTRLTVV.

Details on this clone: Possible read error: a much larger clone is one base away. In DNA, the CDR3 is TGTGCCAGCAGCGTAGGGACAGGGGGCTCCGGGGAGCTGTTTTTT. Translation: CASSVGTGGSGELFF. The chain is built from TRBV9 and TRBJ2-2; 11 bases are shared with TRBD1. After removal of 0 bases from V and 6 bases from J, the junction contained 1 base not matched to a gene. CDR1 and CDR2 (germline): SGDLS, YYNGEE. This CDR3 is 15 amino acids long.

The V and J genes are TRBV6-6 and TRBJ2-3; the D gene is possibly TRBD1 (7 bases). V was pared by 2 bases and J by 2 bases, with 11 bases between. This CDR3 is 15 amino acids long. Germline lookup yields CDR1 MNHNY and CDR2 SVGAGI (reference sequence). CDR3 loop: CASSYQGGSTDTQYF. The DNA of the CDR3 is TGTGCCAGCAGTTACCAGGGGGGCTCCACAGATACGCAGTATTTT.

V usage is TRBV7-9 and J usage is TRBJ1-1; maybe TRBD1 (6 bases). Germline CDR1 is SEHNR and CDR2 is FQNEAQ (reference sequence). V was shortened by 5 bases and J by 1 base, with 8 bases between the two germline ends. The CDR3 covers 13 residues. CDR3 residues: CASSLDRNTEAFF. CDR3 coding DNA: TGTGCCAGCAGCCTGGACAGGAACACTGAAGCTTTCTTT.

The chain recombines TRBV30 with TRBJ1-2; possible D gene TRBD1, 6 bases. V shed 2 bases and J shed 8 bases, with 15 bases lying between them. CDR1 and CDR2 (germline): GTSNPN, SVGIG (reference sequence). The CDR3 is 13 residues long. CDR3 loop: CAWSTGFRYGYTF. The CDR3 nucleotides are TGTGCCTGGAGTACAGGGTTTCGCTACGGCTACACCTTC.

This clone was seen a few times. The gene calls are TRBV10-1 and TRBJ1-1; TRBD1 agrees at 9 bases. This CDR3 spans 17 amino acids. V shed 11 bases, J shed 5 bases, and the junction held 21 bases outside the gene matches. CDR1 WNHNN and CDR2 SYGVQD come from the germline V gene (reference sequence). The CDR3 DNA reads TGCGCCTGCATACCTCCCGGGACAGGGTGGGTTAGGACTGAAGCTTTCTTT. It codes for CACIPPGTGWVRTEAFF.

This chain's CDR3 is CASSYLLAGGPGELFF. As DNA, the CDR3 is TGTGCCAGCAGTTACTTACTAGCGGGGGGGCCCGGGGAGCTGTTTTTT. J is TRBJ2-2 and V is TRBV6-6; 13 bases are shared with TRBD2. The J segment lost 6 bases and the V segment lost 1 base, leaving 2 bases of the junction unmatched. This CDR3 region has 16 residues. CDR1 is MNHNY, CDR2 SVGAGI, per germline (reference sequence).

The gene calls are TRBV18 and TRBJ1-4; TRBD1 aligns across 7 bases. The CDR3 covers 14 residues. Trimming removed 3 bases from V and 3 bases from J; junction bases left unmatched: 1. CDR1 is KGHSH, CDR2 LQKENI, per germline. The CDR3 nucleotides read TGTGCCAGCTCACCCCAGGGGGCTAATGAAAAACTGTTTTTT. This translates into CASSPQGANEKLFF.

This clone was seen only once. This CDR3 reads CASSSSSGRRGETQYF. CDR3 in DNA: TGTGCCAGCAGCTCCTCTAGCGGTCGGAGGGGAGAGACCCAGTACTTC. This chain connects TRBV5-4 to TRBJ2-5, with 7 bases identical to TRBD2. The germline gives CDR1 SGHNT, CDR2 YYREEE (reference sequence). The CDR3 is 16 amino acids. Trimming at V came to 3 bases and at J to 4 bases, leaving 12 bases not matched to a gene.

The chain carries TRBV5-1 and TRBJ1-2; unclear D gene. The CDR3 runs 13 residues. The V gene's germline CDR1 is SGHRS and CDR2 YFSETQ. V was clipped by 1 base and J by 4 bases, with 8 bases between them. CDR3 region: CASSLTVSYGYTF. The CDR3 coding sequence is TGCGCCAGCAGCTTGACAGTTTCCTATGGCTACACCTTC.

The V gene is TRBV10-3, the J gene TRBJ1-2, with 7 bases fitting TRBD1. CDR1 and CDR2 from the germline V gene are ENHRY and SYGVKD. V dropped 4 bases and J dropped 3; count of bases not matched to a gene: 14. CDR3 length: 17 amino acids. The CDR3 sequence is CAISGGTESHHYYGYTF. CDR3 DNA: TGTGCCATCAGTGGAGGGACAGAAAGTCACCACTACTATGGCTACACCTTC.

The table lists this clone with a few counts. This rearrangement joins TRBV29-1 to TRBJ1-1, with D tentatively TRBD1 (6 bases). V lost 1 base, J lost 11 bases, and 11 bases lay in between. Germline V gene data show CDR1 as SQVTM and CDR2 as ANQGSEA. CDR3 length: 11 amino acids. The CDR3 protein is CSVEVGGDAFF. CDR3 bases: TGCAGCGTTGAAGTAGGGGGTGATGCTTTCTTT.

The chain recombines TRBV15 with TRBJ2-3; TRBD2 is a possible D gene (7 bases). This CDR3 spans 15 amino acids. Germline V CDR1 and CDR2: LNHNV, YYDKDF (reference sequence). V shed 1 base and J shed 6 bases, with 14 bases lying between them. The CDR3 reads CATSRARGAGDTQYF. CDR3 DNA sequence: TGTGCCACCAGCAGAGCTCGGGGGGCAGGGGATACGCAGTATTTT.

The chain links TRBV7-6 to TRBJ2-6, with no clear D. Trimming cost V 1 base and J 0 bases, with 13 bases left between them. The germline V gene encodes CDR1 SGHVS and CDR2 FNYEAQ. This CDR3 is 18 amino acids long. The CDR3 is CASSLVVGANSGANVLTF. The CDR3, as DNA: TGTGCCAGCAGCTTAGTGGTGGGCGCAAACTCTGGGGCCAACGTCCTGACTTTC.

The gene calls are TRBV5-8 and TRBJ2-5; 7 bases fit TRBD1. This CDR3 has 14 residues. J gave up 2 bases and V 4 bases, and 5 bases lay outside the gene matches. CDR1 and CDR2 (germline): SGHTS, YDEGEE. Here the CDR3 reads CASSVTGLQETQYF. In DNA, the CDR3 is TGTGCCAGCAGCGTGACAGGGTTGCAAGAGACCCAGTACTTC.

The V gene is TRBV14, the J gene TRBJ2-5; tentative D call: TRBD2 (6 bases). Germline values: CDR1 SGHDN, CDR2 FVKESK. CDR3 length: 15 amino acids. Trimming removed 0 bases from V and 5 bases from J, with 13 bases in between. The CDR3 DNA reads TGTGCCAGCAGCCAAGAGGTCGGCGGGAAGGAGACCCAGTACTTC. Translated: CASSQEVGGKETQYF.

This clone appeared a single time. V usage is TRBV19 and J usage is TRBJ2-3; the match to TRBD1 covers 8 bases. Per germline, CDR1 LNHDA and CDR2 SQIVND (reference sequence). This CDR3 has 16 residues. The junction had 10 bases not matched to a gene; V was cut back by 3 bases and J by 5 bases. This chain's CDR3 is CASSITGAGGQDTQYF. CDR3 nucleotides: TGTGCCAGTAGTATCACGGGGGCAGGGGGCCAAGATACGCAGTATTTT.

The chain couples TRBV6-5 to TRBJ1-1, with no clear D. CDR1 is MNHEY, CDR2 SVGAGI, per germline. The CDR3 is 15 amino acids. Between the trimmed V and J ends, which lost 0 bases and 3 bases, there was a span of 11 bases. CDR3 DNA sequence: TGTGCCAGCAGTTACTCGAGGTGGCTTTACACTGAAGCTTTCTTT. Its protein is CASSYSRWLYTEAFF.

J is TRBJ2-1 and V is TRBV5-6, with D unclear. CDR1 and CDR2 from the germline V gene are SGHDT and YYEEEE. The germline V and J ends were trimmed by 2 bases and 0 bases, with 6 bases remaining between them. The CDR3 loop spans 14 amino acids. This chain's CDR3 is CASSLPSSYNEQFF. The DNA for the CDR3 is TGTGCCAGCAGCTTACCGAGCTCCTACAATGAGCAGTTCTTC.

The CDR3 bases are TGTGCCAGCAGTTACTCTCGACTCCTGGATACGCAGTATTTT. Residues: CASSYSRLLDTQYF. The V call is TRBV6-5, the J call TRBJ2-3; unclear D gene. The CDR3 covers 14 residues. V lost 0 bases and J 6 bases, leaving 10 bases between the germline ends. CDR1 is MNHEY, CDR2 SVGAGI, per germline.

The rearrangement joins TRBV2 to TRBJ2-7, with 8 bases aligning to TRBD1. This CDR3 comprises 19 residues. Germline CDR1 and CDR2: SNHLY and FYNNEI. Trimming at V came to 4 bases and at J to 5 bases, leaving 22 bases not matched to a gene. The CDR3 region is CASSALPDRVYRTGDEQYF. The CDR3, as DNA: TGTGCCAGCAGTGCCCTCCCGGACAGGGTTTATAGAACGGGAGACGAGCAGTACTTC.

The chain employs TRBV7-2 and TRBJ1-6, with TRBD1 matching over 7 bases. The CDR3 length is 17 residues. Germline loops: CDR1 SGHTA, CDR2 FQGNSA. V was pared by 5 bases and J by 8 bases, with 15 bases of the junction left unmatched. Written as DNA, the CDR3 is TGTGCCAGCAGCCGACCTCCCCAAAAGGGGGCGTATTCACCCCTCCACTTT. Amino acids: CASSRPPQKGAYSPLHF.

Regarding this clone: Other DNA sequences in the sample encode the same CDR3. This rearrangement joins TRBV19 to TRBJ1-2; a weak D match, TRBD1 (6 bases). Germline lookup yields CDR1 LNHDA and CDR2 SQIVND (reference sequence). The V end was cut by 6 bases, the J end by 5 bases, with 10 bases between. The CDR3 contains 12 residues. The DNA of the CDR3 is TGTGCCAGTAGCCCGACAGGATATGGCTACACCTTC. Amino acids: CASSPTGYGYTF.

The V call is TRBV11-2, the J call TRBJ2-1, with no clear D. The CDR3 is 14 amino acids. The germline CDR1 and CDR2 sequences are SGHAT and FQNNGV. With 4 bases removed from V and 4 bases from J, the gap between germline ends came to 11 bases. The CDR3 loop reads CASSSPPTYNEQFF. CDR3 in DNA: TGTGCCAGCAGCTCTCCCCCCACATACAATGAGCAGTTCTTC.